These 8 T cell receptor beta chains were sequenced from one sample in a study of T cell responses to AZD1222 COVID-19 vaccine. Libraries were prepared by immunoSEQ multiplex PCR; TCRdb keeps only in-frame clonotypes and omits some of them. Of just under 100,000 clones detected, roughly 90% appear once; the ten largest clones hold approximately 2.8%. The sequencing used peripheral blood, collected on day 0 of AZD1222 vaccination. All receptors come from an adult in good health.

In nucleotides, the CDR3 is TGTGCCAGCAGTTTTATCGGTAACTATGGCTACACCTTC. This translates into CASSFIGNYGYTF. V gene TRBV28 combines with J gene TRBJ1-2; D gene uncertain. The germline gives CDR1 MDHEN, CDR2 SYDVKM. CDR3 length equals 13 residues. The ends were cut back, 3 bases at V and 1 base at J, with 6 bases in the middle.

The chain couples TRBV5-8 to TRBJ1-4; 9 nucleotides agree with TRBD1. After removal of 0 bases from V and 0 bases from J, the junction contained 0 bases not matched to a gene. The CDR3 extends over 16 amino acids. CDR1 is SGHTS, CDR2 YDEGEE, per germline. The CDR3 nucleotides read TGTGCCAGCAGCTTGGGACAGGGGGCAACTAATGAAAAACTGTTTTTT. Encoded protein: CASSLGQGATNEKLFF. Together with reference TRBV5-8 and TRBJ1-4, the CDR3 gives the full variable domain: EAGVTQSPTHLIKTRGQQATLRCSPISGHTSVYWYQQALGLGLQFLLWYDEGEERNRGNFPPRFSGRQFPNYSSELNVNALELEDSALYLCASSLGQGATNEKLFFGSGTQLSVL.

The chain employs TRBV9 and TRBJ2-2; tentatively, D is TRBD2 (6 bases). The V end lost 0 bases, the J end lost 0 bases, and 9 bases lay between the germline ends. The germline V gene has CDR1 SGDLS and CDR2 YYNGEE. This CDR3 has 16 amino acids. CDR3 amino acids: CASSVGGVTNTGELFF. The CDR3 bases are TGTGCCAGCAGCGTAGGGGGGGTCACGAACACCGGGGAGCTGTTTTTT.

Here the CDR3 reads CASSLGGQGLYGYTF. The CDR3 nucleotides read TGTGCCAGCAGCTTGGGAGGACAGGGACTCTATGGCTACACCTTC. This chain uses TRBV5-5 with TRBJ1-2; TRBD1 agrees at 8 bases. V lost 0 bases to trimming and J lost 4 bases; unmatched junction nucleotides: 5. The CDR3 is 15 residues long. The germline V gene encodes CDR1 SGHKS and CDR2 YYEKEE (reference sequence).

Only a few counts were recorded for this clone. The chain has TRBV6-1 and TRBJ2-7; D possibly matches TRBD1 or TRBD2 (6 bases each). V shed 2 bases and J shed 0 bases, with 11 bases lying between them. The CDR3 consists of 15 residues. Germline V lookup: CDR1 MNHNS, CDR2 SASEGT. As DNA, the CDR3 is TGTGCCAGCAGTGAATGGGGGGACACCTCCTACGAGCAGTACTTC. This codes for CASSEWGDTSYEQYF.

This sequence joins TRBV4-3 and TRBJ2-3, with D possibly being TRBD2 (5 bases). Germline V gives CDR1 LGHNA, CDR2 YSLEER. The CDR3 is 16 residues long. Trimming removed 2 bases at V and 2 bases at J, with 14 bases between. DNA for the CDR3: TGCGCCAGCAGCCAATTCTCCGGGATCTTCACAGATACGCAGTATTTT. Protein sequence: CASSQFSGIFTDTQYF.

The J gene is TRBJ2-2, the V gene TRBV19, with D perhaps being TRBD1 or TRBD2 (6 bases each). The CDR3 has 15 amino acids. The V and J ends lost 6 bases and 3 bases respectively, with 14 bases between them. Germline V gives CDR1 LNHDA, CDR2 SQIVND (reference sequence). In DNA, the CDR3 is TGTGCCAGTAGCCCCGAGGGGGGTTACACCGGGGAGCTGTTTTTT. This encodes CASSPEGGYTGELFF.

V is TRBV12-5 and J is TRBJ2-7, with D unclear. From germline, CDR1 is LGHNT and CDR2 FRNRAP. There are 12 residues in the CDR3. Trimming removed 5 bases at V and 3 bases at J, with 8 bases between. This CDR3 reads CASGPENYEQYF. The CDR3 DNA follows: TGTGCTAGTGGTCCCGAGAACTACGAGCAGTACTTC.